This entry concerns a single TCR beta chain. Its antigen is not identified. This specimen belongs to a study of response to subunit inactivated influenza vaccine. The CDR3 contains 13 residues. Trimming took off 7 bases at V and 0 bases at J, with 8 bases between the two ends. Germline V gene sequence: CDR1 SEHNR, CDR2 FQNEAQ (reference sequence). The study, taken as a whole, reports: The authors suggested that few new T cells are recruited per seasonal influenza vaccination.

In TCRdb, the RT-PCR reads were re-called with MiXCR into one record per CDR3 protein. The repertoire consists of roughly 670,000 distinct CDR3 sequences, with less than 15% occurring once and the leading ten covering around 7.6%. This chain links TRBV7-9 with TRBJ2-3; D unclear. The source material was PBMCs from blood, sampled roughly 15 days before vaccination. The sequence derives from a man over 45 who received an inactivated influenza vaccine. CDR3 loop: CASTRPSTDTQYF. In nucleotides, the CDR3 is TGTGCCAGCACCAGACCCAGCACAGATACGCAGTATTTT.